This T cell receptor beta chain was recovered during a study of blood T cell repertoires in COVID-19. Study as a whole: Some COVID-19 samples were acute and others convalescent; all came from the United States, Italy and Spain.

Trimming cost V 4 bases and J 5 bases; bases outside gene matches: 13. The CDR3 consists of 16 residues. Per the germline V gene, CDR1 is LNHNV and CDR2 is YYDKDF (reference sequence). Source study methods: The assay estimated nucleated cells by amplifying reference gene primers. The protocol was immunoSEQ multiplex PCR, while the TCRdb copy is restricted to in-frame clones and leaves out a portion. Clone size and the V and J calls come from that table; the DNA yielded D and trimming. This sample has 250,000 to 300,000 clones; 89% occur once, and the top ten carry roughly 1.8%. Participants' own reports of clinical history determined their cohort assignment.

The sequence derives from a woman between 55 and 75 years old who had recovered from COVID-19. The J gene is TRBJ2-7, the V gene TRBV15; 8 bases map to TRBD1. Sequenced sample: PBMCs or T cells enriched from blood (not recorded which). CDR3 residues: CATSKSGGQGSDEQYF. CDR3 nucleotides: TGTGCCACCAGCAAGTCCGGAGGACAGGGTAGCGACGAGCAGTACTTC.